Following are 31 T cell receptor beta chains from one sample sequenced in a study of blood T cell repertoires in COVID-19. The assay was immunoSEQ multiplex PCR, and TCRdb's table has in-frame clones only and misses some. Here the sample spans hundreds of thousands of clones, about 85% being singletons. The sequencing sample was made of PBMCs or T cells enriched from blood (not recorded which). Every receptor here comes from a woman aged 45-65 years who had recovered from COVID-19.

CDR3 nucleotides: TGTGCCAGCAGCACCCACAGGGTGGCCAACTATGGCTACACCTTC. Translating gives CASSTHRVANYGYTF. This chain connects TRBV7-2 to TRBJ1-2, with a possible D match to TRBD1 (6 bases). The CDR3 sequence is 15 residues long. The V end was cut by 5 bases, the J end by 2 bases, with 15 bases between. Germline CDR1 and CDR2: SGHTA and FQGNSA. Supplemented by reference TRBV7-2 and TRBJ1-2, the full variable domain reads GAGVSQSPSNKVTEKGKDVELRCDPISGHTALYWYRQSLGQGLEFLIYFQGNSAPDKSGLPSDRFSAERTGGSVSTLTIQRTQQEDSAVYLCASSTHRVANYGYTFGSGTRLTVV.

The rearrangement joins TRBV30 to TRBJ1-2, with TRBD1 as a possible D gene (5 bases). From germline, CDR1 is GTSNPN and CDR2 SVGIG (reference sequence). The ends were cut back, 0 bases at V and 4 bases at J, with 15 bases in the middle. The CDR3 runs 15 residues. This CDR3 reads CAWSVSRAALYGYTF. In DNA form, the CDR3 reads TGTGCCTGGAGTGTAAGCAGGGCAGCCCTCTATGGCTACACCTTC. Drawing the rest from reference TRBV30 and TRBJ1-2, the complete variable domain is SQTIHQWPATLVQPVGSPLSLECTVEGTSNPNLYWYRQAAGRGLQLLFYSVGIGQISSEVPQNLSASRPQDRQFILSSKKLLLSDSGFYLCAWSVSRAALYGYTFGSGTRLTVV.

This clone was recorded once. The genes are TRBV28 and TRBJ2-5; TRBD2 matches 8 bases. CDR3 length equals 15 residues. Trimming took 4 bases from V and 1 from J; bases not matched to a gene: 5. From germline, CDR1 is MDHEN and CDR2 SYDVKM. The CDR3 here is CASSSEGLAQETQYF. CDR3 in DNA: TGTGCCAGCAGTTCGGAAGGACTAGCCCAAGAGACCCAGTACTTC. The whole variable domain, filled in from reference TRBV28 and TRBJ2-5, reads DVKVTQSSRYLVKRTGEKVFLECVQDMDHENMFWYRQDPGLGLRLIYFSYDVKMKEKGDIPEGYSVSREKKERFSLILESASTNQTSMYLCASSSEGLAQETQYFGPGTRLLVL.

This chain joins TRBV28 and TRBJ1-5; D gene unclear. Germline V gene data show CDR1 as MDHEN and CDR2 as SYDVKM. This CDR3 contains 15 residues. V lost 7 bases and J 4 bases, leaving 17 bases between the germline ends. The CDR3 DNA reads TGTGCCAGCACCTCGCGGGGTAGGTCGAATCAGCCCCAGCATTTT. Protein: CASTSRGRSNQPQHF.

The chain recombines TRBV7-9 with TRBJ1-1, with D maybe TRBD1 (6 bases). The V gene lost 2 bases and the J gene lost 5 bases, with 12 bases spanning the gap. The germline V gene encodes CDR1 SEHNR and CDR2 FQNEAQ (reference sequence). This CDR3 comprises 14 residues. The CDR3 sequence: CASSLTAGVTEAFF. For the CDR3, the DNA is TGTGCCAGCAGCTTAACCGCAGGGGTTACTGAAGCTTTCTTT.

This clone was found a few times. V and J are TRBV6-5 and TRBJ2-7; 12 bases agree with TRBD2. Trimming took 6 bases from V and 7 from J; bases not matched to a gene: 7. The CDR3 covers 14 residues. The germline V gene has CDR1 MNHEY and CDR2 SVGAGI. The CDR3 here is CASRILAGGGEQYF. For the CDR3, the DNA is TGTGCCAGCAGAATACTAGCGGGAGGCGGGGAGCAGTACTTC.

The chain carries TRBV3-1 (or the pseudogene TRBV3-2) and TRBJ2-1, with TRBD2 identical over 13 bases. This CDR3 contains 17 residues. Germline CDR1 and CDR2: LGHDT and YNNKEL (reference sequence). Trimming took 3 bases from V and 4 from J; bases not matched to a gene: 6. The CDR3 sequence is CASSQVTSGRGYNEQFF. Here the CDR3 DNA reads TGTGCCAGCAGCCAGGTCACTAGCGGGAGGGGATACAATGAGCAGTTCTTC.

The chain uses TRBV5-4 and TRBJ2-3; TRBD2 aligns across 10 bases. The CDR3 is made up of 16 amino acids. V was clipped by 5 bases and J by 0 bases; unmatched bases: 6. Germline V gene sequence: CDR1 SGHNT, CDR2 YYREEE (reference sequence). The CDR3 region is CASRTALAGSTDTQYF. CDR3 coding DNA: TGTGCCAGCAGGACGGCACTAGCGGGGAGCACAGATACGCAGTATTTT.

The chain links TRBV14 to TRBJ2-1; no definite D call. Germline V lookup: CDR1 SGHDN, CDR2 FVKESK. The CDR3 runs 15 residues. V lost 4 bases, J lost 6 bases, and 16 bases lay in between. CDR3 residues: CASSLQTTPSNEQFF. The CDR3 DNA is TGTGCCAGCAGCCTGCAAACTACTCCGTCCAATGAGCAGTTCTTC.

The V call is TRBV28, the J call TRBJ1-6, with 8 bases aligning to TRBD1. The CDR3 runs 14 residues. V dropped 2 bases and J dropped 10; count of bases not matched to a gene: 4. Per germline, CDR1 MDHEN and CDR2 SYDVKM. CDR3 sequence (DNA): TGTGCCAGCAGTTTAGACAGGGGTCAATCACCCCTCCACTTT. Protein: CASSLDRGQSPLHF.

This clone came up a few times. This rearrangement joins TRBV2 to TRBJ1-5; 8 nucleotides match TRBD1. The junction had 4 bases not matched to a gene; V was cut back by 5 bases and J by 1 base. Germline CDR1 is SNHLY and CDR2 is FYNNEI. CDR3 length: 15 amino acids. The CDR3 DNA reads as TGTGCCAGCAGTACCAGGACAGGGAGCAATCAGCCCCAGCATTTT. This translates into CASSTRTGSNQPQHF.

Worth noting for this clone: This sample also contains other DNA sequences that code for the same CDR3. The CDR3 bases are TGCGCCAGCAGCTTGGACAGGGCTTCCTACGAGCAGTACTTC. This codes for CASSLDRASYEQYF. The chain joins TRBV5-1 to TRBJ2-7; the D gene is possibly TRBD1 (6 bases). The germline V gene encodes CDR1 SGHRS and CDR2 YFSETQ. The CDR3 runs 14 residues. The ends were cut back, 0 bases at V and 1 base at J, with 8 bases in the middle.

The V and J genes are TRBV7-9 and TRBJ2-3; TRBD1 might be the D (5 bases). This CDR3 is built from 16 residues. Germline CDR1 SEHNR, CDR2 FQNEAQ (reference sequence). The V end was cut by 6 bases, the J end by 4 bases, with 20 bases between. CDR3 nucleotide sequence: TGTGCCAGCAGGCGGACAAAAGGAGATGGGGCAGATACGCAGTATTTT. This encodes CASRRTKGDGADTQYF.

CDR3 loop: CASSQTGASTDTQYF. As DNA, the CDR3 is TGTGCCAGCAGCCAGACAGGGGCTAGCACAGATACGCAGTATTTT. This sequence joins TRBV7-3 and TRBJ2-3; 8 bases are a match to TRBD1. In germline, CDR1 is SGHTA, CDR2 FQGTGA. Trimming at V came to 5 bases and at J to 0 bases, leaving 4 bases not matched to a gene. This CDR3 region has 15 residues.

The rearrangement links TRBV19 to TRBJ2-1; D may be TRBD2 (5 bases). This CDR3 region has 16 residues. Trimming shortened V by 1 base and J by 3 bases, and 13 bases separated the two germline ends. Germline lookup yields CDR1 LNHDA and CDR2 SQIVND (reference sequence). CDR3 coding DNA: TGTGCCAGTAGTATAGCGGCGGGCGGGTACTACAATGAGCAGTTCTTC. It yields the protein CASSIAAGGYYNEQFF. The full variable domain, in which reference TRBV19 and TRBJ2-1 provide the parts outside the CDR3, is DGGITQSPKYLFRKEGQNVTLSCEQNLNHDAMYWYRQDPGQGLRLIYYSQIVNDFQKGDIAEGYSVSREKKESFPLTVTSAQKNPTAFYLCASSIAAGGYYNEQFFGPGTRLTVL.

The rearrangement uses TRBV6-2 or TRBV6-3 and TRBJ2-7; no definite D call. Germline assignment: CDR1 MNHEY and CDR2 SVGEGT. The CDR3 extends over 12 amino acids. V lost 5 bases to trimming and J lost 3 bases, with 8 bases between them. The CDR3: CASSQVYYEQYF. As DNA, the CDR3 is TGTGCCAGCAGTCAGGTCTACTACGAGCAGTACTTC.

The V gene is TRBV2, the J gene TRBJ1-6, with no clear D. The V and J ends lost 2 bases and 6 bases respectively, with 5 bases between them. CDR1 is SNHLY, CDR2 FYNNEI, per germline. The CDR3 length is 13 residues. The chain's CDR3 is CASSEQSNSPLHF. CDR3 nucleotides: TGTGCCAGCAGTGAACAGTCTAATTCACCCCTCCACTTT.

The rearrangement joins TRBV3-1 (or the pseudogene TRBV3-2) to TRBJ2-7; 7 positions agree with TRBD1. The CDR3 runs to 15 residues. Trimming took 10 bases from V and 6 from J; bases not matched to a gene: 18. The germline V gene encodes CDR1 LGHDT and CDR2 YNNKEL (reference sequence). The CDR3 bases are TGTGCCATCAACTTCCAATTGAGAGGGGGCTGCGAGCAGTACTTC. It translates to CAINFQLRGGCEQYF.

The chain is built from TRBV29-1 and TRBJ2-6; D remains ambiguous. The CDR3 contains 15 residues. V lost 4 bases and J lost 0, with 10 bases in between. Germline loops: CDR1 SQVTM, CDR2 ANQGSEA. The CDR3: CSVASQNSGANVLTF. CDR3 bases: TGCAGCGTTGCATCACAGAACTCTGGGGCCAACGTCCTGACTTTC. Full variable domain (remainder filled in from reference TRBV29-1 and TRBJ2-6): SAVISQKPSRDICQRGTSLTIQCQVDSQVTMMFWYRQQPGQSLTLIATANQGSEATYESGFVIDKFPISRPNLTFSTLTVSNMSPEDSSIYLCSVASQNSGANVLTFGAGSRLTVL.

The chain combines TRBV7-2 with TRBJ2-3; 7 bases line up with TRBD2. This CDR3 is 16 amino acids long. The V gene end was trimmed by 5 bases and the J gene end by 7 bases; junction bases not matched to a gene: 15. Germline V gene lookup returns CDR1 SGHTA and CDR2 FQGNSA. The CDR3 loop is CASSPRGAAGAHTQYF. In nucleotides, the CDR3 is TGTGCCAGCAGCCCCAGAGGGGCCGCGGGAGCGCATACGCAGTATTTT.

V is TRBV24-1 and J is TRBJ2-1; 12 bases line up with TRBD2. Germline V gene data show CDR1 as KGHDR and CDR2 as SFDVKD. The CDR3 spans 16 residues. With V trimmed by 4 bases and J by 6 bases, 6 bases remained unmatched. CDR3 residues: CATSDRTSGRLNEQFF. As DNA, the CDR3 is TGTGCCACCAGTGACCGCACTAGCGGGAGGCTCAATGAGCAGTTCTTC.

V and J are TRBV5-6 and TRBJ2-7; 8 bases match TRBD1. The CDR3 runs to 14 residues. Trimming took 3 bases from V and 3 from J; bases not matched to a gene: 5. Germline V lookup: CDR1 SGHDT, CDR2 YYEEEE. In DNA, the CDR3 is TGTGCCAGCAGCTATGGACAGGGTTACTACGAGCAGTACTTC. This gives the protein CASSYGQGYYEQYF. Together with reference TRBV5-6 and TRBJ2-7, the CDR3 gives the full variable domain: DAGVTQSPTHLIKTRGQQVTLRCSPKSGHDTVSWYQQALGQGPQFIFQYYEEEERQRGNFPDRFSGHQFPNYSSELNVNALLLGDSALYLCASSYGQGYYEQYFGPGTRLTVT.

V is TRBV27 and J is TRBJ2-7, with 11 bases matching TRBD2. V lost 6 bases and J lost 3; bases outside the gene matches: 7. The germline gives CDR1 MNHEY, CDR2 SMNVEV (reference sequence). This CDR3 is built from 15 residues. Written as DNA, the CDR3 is TGTGCCAGCAGACCGACTAGCGGGAACTACTACGAGCAGTACTTC. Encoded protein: CASRPTSGNYYEQYF.

CDR3: CASRSGTGYSWGETQYF. The DNA of the CDR3 is TGTGCCAGCAGGTCCGGGACAGGGTACTCGTGGGGGGAGACCCAGTACTTC. The V call is TRBV5-4, the J call TRBJ2-5; 9 bases are shared with TRBD1. Germline assignment: CDR1 SGHNT and CDR2 YYREEE (reference sequence). After removal of 5 bases from V and 5 bases from J, the junction contained 16 bases not matched to a gene. CDR3 length equals 17 residues.

The CDR3 sequence: CASSLSTSSYHEQYF. For the CDR3, the DNA is TGTGCCAGCAGTTTATCGACTAGTTCCTACCACGAGCAGTACTTC. V gene TRBV28 combines with J gene TRBJ2-7, with a weak D call TRBD2 (6 bases). The CDR3 runs 15 residues. Germline values: CDR1 MDHEN, CDR2 SYDVKM. Between the trimmed V and J ends, which lost 1 base and 5 bases, there was a span of 15 bases. Combining the CDR3 with reference TRBV28 and TRBJ2-7 gives the whole variable domain DVKVTQSSRYLVKRTGEKVFLECVQDMDHENMFWYRQDPGLGLRLIYFSYDVKMKEKGDIPEGYSVSREKKERFSLILESASTNQTSMYLCASSLSTSSYHEQYFGPGTRLTVT.

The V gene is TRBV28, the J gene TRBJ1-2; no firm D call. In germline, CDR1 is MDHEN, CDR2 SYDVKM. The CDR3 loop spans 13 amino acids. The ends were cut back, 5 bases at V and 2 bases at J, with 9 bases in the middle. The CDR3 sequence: CASSPYVNYGYTF. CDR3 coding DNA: TGTGCCAGCAGTCCCTATGTGAACTATGGCTACACCTTC.

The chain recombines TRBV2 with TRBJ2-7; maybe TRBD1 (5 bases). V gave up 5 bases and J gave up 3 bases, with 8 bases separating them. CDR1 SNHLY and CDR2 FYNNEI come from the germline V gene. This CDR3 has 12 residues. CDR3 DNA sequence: TGTGCCAGCAGTTTGACAGACTACGAGCAGTACTTC. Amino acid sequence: CASSLTDYEQYF.

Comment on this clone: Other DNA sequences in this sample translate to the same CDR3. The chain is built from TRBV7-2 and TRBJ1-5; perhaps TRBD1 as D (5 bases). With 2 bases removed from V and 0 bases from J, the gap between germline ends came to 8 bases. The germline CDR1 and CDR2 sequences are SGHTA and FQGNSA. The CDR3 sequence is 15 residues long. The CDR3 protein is CASSLQGYSNQPQHF. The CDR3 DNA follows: TGTGCCAGCAGCTTACAGGGTTATAGCAATCAGCCCCAGCATTTT.

The chain's CDR3 is CASSSAESTGELFF. The DNA of the CDR3 is TGCGCCAGCAGCTCAGCGGAGAGCACCGGGGAGCTGTTTTTT. The chain recombines TRBV4-1 with TRBJ2-2; D possibly corresponds to TRBD2 (5 bases). The CDR3 has 14 residues. Between the trimmed V and J ends, which lost 5 bases and 4 bases, there was a span of 11 bases. Germline V lookup: CDR1 MGHRA, CDR2 YSYEKL.

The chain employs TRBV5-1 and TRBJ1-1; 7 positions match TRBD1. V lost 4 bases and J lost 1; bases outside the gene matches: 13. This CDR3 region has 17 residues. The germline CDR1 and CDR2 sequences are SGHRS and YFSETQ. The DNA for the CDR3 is TGCGCCAGCAGCCAATACGGTCAGGGACAGCCGAACACTGAAGCTTTCTTT. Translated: CASSQYGQGQPNTEAFF. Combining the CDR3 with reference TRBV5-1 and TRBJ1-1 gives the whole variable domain KAGVTQTPRYLIKTRGQQVTLSCSPISGHRSVSWYQQTPGQGLQFLFEYFSETQRNKGNFPGRFSGRQFSNSRSEMNVSTLELGDSALYLCASSQYGQGQPNTEAFFGQGTRLTVV.

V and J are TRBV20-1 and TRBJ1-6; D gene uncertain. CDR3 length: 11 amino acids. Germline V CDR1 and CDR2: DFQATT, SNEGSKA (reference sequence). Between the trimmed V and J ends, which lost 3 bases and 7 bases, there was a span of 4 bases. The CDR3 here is CSASSNSPLHF. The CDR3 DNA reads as TGCAGTGCTAGTTCGAATTCACCCCTCCACTTT.